The 11 T cell receptor beta chains listed next were all sequenced from one sample in a study of blood T cell repertoires in COVID-19. Method: immunoSEQ multiplex PCR; TCRdb's copy keeps in-frame clones and lacks some. The sample holds a few hundred thousand clones, roughly 90% seen once. Sequencing was performed on peripheral blood. The receptors stem from a woman between 50 and 59 years old who had recovered from COVID-19.

The rearrangement joins TRBV28 to TRBJ2-7, with TRBD1 identical over 10 bases. CDR1 MDHEN and CDR2 SYDVKM come from the germline V gene. This CDR3 spans 15 amino acids. Germline trimming cut 4 bases from V and 5 bases from J; bases unmatched to any gene: 8. This CDR3 reads CASSSGTGVFHEQYF. In DNA form, the CDR3 reads TGTGCCAGCAGTTCCGGGACAGGGGTTTTCCACGAGCAGTACTTC.

The V and J genes are TRBV18 and TRBJ2-7, with D tentatively TRBD2 (6 bases). V was pared by 8 bases and J by 5 bases, with 10 bases between. CDR3 length: 11 residues. Germline loops: CDR1 KGHSH, CDR2 LQKENI. The CDR3 is CASGGLDEQYF. CDR3 DNA: TGTGCCAGCGGGGGGTTGGACGAGCAGTACTTC.

This chain uses TRBV7-2 with TRBJ2-4; 9 nucleotides agree with TRBD2. The junction had 11 bases not matched to a gene; V was cut back by 5 bases and J by 0 bases. Per germline, CDR1 SGHTA and CDR2 FQGNSA. The CDR3 totals 18 residues. DNA for the CDR3: TGTGCCAGCAGCGTCTACCCGGGACTAGCATTAGCCAAAAACATTCAGTACTTC. It translates to CASSVYPGLALAKNIQYF.

The chain is built from TRBV6-2 or TRBV6-3 and TRBJ2-5; 7 bases agree with TRBD1. The CDR3 contains 16 residues. J lost 1 base, V lost 5 bases, and 10 bases had no gene match. CDR1 is MNHEY, CDR2 SVGEGT, per germline. CDR3 sequence reads: CASSLGQVALQETQYF. The DNA for the CDR3 is TGTGCCAGCAGTCTCGGACAGGTAGCCCTCCAAGAGACCCAGTACTTC.

The gene calls are TRBV4-1 and TRBJ1-2; tentatively, D is TRBD1 (5 bases). The germline CDR1 and CDR2 sequences are MGHRA and YSYEKL. The ends were cut back, 0 bases at V and 4 bases at J, with 15 bases in the middle. This CDR3 is built from 16 residues. Written as DNA, the CDR3 is TGCGCCAGCAGCCAAGACCCGTCAGGGTTGAGCTATGGCTACACCTTC. Translation gives CASSQDPSGLSYGYTF.

The chain links TRBV19 to TRBJ2-4; maybe TRBD1 (6 bases). Germline loops: CDR1 LNHDA, CDR2 SQIVND (reference sequence). There are 12 residues in the CDR3. Trimming pared 6 bases from V and 9 bases from J, leaving 12 bases between. CDR3 coding DNA: TGTGCCAGTAGCACAGGGTTCGCCATTCAGTACTTC. This codes for CASSTGFAIQYF.

This clone occurred a few times. The genes are TRBV5-6 and TRBJ2-4, with D possibly TRBD2 on 6 matching bases. There are 13 residues in the CDR3. Germline CDR1 reads SGHDT; CDR2 reads YYEEEE. With 4 bases removed from V and 8 bases from J, the gap between germline ends came to 13 bases. The CDR3 nucleotides are TGTGCCAGCAGCCCGGCGGGGCTGGACATTCAGTACTTC. It specifies CASSPAGLDIQYF. The full variable domain, with the rest looked up from reference TRBV5-6 and TRBJ2-4, is DAGVTQSPTHLIKTRGQQVTLRCSPKSGHDTVSWYQQALGQGPQFIFQYYEEEERQRGNFPDRFSGHQFPNYSSELNVNALLLGDSALYLCASSPAGLDIQYFGAGTRLSVL.

V gene TRBV27 combines with J gene TRBJ2-7, with 9 positions matching TRBD1. The germline V gene has CDR1 MNHEY and CDR2 SMNVEV (reference sequence). The CDR3 is 15 residues long. J was trimmed by 5 bases and V by 5 bases; bases with no gene match: 10. CDR3 nucleotide sequence: TGTGCCAGCAGTCCACCCGGGACAGGGTTCCACGAGCAGTACTTC. It specifies CASSPPGTGFHEQYF.

This chain links TRBV5-3 with TRBJ2-5, with TRBD1 as a possible D gene (5 bases). TRBV5-3 is identified as an open reading frame with a role that is uncertain. V shed 0 bases and J shed 5 bases, with 20 bases lying between them. CDR3 size: 17 residues. CDR3 DNA sequence: TGTGCCAGAAGCTTGGGACAGACCCCTCAATCCCTGGAGACCCAGTACTTC. This encodes CARSLGQTPQSLETQYF.

The chain recombines TRBV5-1 with TRBJ2-1, with TRBD1 matching over 7 bases. V dropped 0 bases and J dropped 8; count of bases not matched to a gene: 14. Germline V gene lookup returns CDR1 SGHRS and CDR2 YFSETQ. The CDR3 length is 17 residues. CDR3 loop: CASSLEVILAGGDEQFF. DNA for the CDR3: TGCGCCAGCAGCTTGGAGGTAATATTGGCAGGGGGTGATGAGCAGTTCTTC.

The CDR3, as DNA: TGTGCCAGCAGCTGGCGGGAGGGTATTTCCTCTATGGGCTACACCTTC. Its translation: CASSWREGISSMGYTF. The chain combines TRBV7-9 with TRBJ1-2; no reliable D call. The CDR3 runs to 16 residues. The V gene lost 4 bases and the J gene lost 8 bases, with 23 bases spanning the gap. Germline V gene sequence: CDR1 SEHNR, CDR2 FQNEAQ (reference sequence).